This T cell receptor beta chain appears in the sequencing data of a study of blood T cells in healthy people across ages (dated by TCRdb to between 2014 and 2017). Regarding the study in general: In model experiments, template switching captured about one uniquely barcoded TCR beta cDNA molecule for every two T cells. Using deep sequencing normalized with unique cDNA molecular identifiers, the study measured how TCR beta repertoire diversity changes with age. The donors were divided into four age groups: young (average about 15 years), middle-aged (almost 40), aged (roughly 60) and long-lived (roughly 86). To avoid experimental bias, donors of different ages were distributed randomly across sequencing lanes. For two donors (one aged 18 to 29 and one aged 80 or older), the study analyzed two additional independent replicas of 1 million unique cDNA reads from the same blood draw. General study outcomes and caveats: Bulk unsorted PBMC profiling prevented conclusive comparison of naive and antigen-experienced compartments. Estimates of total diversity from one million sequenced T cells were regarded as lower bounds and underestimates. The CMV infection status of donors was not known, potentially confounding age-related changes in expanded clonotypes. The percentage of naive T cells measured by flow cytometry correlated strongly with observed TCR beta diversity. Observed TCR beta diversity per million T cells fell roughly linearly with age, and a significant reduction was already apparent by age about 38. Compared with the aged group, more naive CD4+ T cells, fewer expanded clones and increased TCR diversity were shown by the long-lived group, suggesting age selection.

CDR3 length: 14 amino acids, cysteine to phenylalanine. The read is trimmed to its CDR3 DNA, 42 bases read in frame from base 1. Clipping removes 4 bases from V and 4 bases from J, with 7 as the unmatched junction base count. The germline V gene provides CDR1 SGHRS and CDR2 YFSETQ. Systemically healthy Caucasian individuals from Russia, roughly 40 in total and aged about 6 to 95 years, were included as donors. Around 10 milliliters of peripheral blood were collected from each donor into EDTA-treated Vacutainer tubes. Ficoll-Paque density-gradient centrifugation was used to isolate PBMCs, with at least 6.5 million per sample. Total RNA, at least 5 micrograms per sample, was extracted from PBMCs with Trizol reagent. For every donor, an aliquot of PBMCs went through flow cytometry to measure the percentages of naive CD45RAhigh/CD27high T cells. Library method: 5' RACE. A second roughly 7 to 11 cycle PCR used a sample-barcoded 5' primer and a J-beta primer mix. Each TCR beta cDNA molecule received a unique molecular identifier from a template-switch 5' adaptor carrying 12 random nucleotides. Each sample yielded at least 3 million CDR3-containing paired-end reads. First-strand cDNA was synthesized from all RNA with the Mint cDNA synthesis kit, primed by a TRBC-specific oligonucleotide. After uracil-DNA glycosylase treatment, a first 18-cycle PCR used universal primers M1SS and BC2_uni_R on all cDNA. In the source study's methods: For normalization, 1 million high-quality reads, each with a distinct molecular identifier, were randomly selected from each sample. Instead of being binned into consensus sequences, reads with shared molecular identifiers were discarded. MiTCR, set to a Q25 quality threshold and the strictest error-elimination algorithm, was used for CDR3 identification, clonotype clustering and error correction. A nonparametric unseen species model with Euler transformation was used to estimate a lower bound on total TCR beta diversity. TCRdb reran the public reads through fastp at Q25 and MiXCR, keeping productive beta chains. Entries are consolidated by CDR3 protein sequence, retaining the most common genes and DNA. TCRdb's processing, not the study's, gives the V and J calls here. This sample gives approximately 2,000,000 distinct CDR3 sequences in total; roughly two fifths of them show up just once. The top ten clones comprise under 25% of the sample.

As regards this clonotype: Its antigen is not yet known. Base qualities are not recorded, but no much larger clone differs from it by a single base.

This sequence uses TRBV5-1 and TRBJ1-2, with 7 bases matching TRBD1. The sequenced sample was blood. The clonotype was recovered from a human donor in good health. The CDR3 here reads CASSRGRDSYGYTF. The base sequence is TGCGCCAGCAGCCGAGGCCGGGACAGCTATGGCTACACCTTC.